These T cell receptor beta chains were read from a single sample in a study of beta chain features in type 1 diabetes. Libraries were prepared by immunoSEQ multiplex PCR; TCRdb keeps only in-frame clonotypes and omits some of them. In the table there are hundreds of thousands of clones, 15% to 18% of which are singletons. The source material was naive CD4+ T cells from blood. These receptors all come from a man aged 18-30 years in good health. Each CDR3 is given with its conserved first and last residue. A D gene is named only where the DNA matches it firmly. Only part of the rows carry a size: once, few, many, or a class if the clone is expanded.

-	TRBJ2-2	once	TRBV29-1	CSAEAPPTGELFF	TGCAGCGCAGAGGCTCCCCCCACCGGGGAGCTGTTTTTT
-	TRBJ1-5	-	TRBV18	CASSPLRTQPQHF	TGTGCCAGCTCACCACTGCGTACTCAGCCCCAGCATTTT
-	TRBJ2-4	-	TRBV4-1	CASSPQLAKNIQYF	TGCGCCAGCAGCCCCCAGCTAGCCAAAAACATTCAGTACTTC
-	TRBJ2-7	-	TRBV28	CASRVTGQSYEQYF	TGTGCCAGCAGGGTAACCGGACAATCCTACGAGCAGTACTTC
-	TRBJ1-2	-	TRBV5-1	CASSLEPYGYTF	TGCGCCAGCAGCTTGGAACCCTATGGCTACACCTTC
-	TRBJ2-1	few	TRBV28	CASSYNEQFF	TGTGCCAGCTCCTACAATGAGCAGTTCTTC
-	TRBJ1-1	few	TRBV7-3	CASSPFQGTEAFF	TGTGCCAGCAGCCCCTTTCAGGGCACTGAAGCTTTCTTT
TRBD1	TRBJ2-7	-	TRBV25-1	CASSESGRGPAGYEQYF	TGTGCCAGCAGCGAATCAGGCAGGGGGCCCGCAGGGTACGAGCAGTACTTC
-	TRBJ2-7	-	TRBV15	CATSRDRLSYEQYF	TGTGCCACCAGCAGAGATCGACTTTCCTACGAGCAGTACTTC
-	TRBJ2-2	-	TRBV5-1	CASSLSSPVNTGELFF	TGCGCCAGCAGCTTGAGTAGCCCCGTCAACACCGGGGAGCTGTTTTTT
-	TRBJ2-2	-	TRBV5-1	CASSPARGAQTGELFF	TGCGCCAGCAGCCCGGCCCGGGGGGCCCAGACAGGGGAGCTGTTTTTT
-	TRBJ1-2	-	TRBV5-6	CASSWGPEGNYGYTF	TGTGCCAGCAGCTGGGGGCCGGAGGGGAACTATGGCTACACCTTC
-	TRBJ2-7	-	TRBV7-3	CASSRDTSRSYEQYF	TGTGCCAGCAGCAGGGACACCTCGAGGTCCTACGAGCAGTACTTC
-	TRBJ2-5	-	TRBV7-2	CASSSEGGETQYF	TGTGCCAGCAGCTCCGAGGGTGGTGAGACCCAGTACTTC
TRBD2	TRBJ2-3	-	TRBV28	CASSATSGGRADTQYF	TGTGCCAGCAGTGCGACTAGCGGGGGGCGGGCGGATACGCAGTATTTT
-	TRBJ1-4	-	TRBV29-1	CSVVVQNNEKLFF	TGCAGCGTTGTAGTTCAGAATAATGAAAAACTGTTTTTT
-	TRBJ2-7	-	TRBV5-4	CASSLDTGHSYEQYF	TGTGCCAGCAGCTTGGATACAGGGCACTCCTACGAGCAGTACTTC
-	TRBJ2-1	many	TRBV7-2	CASSLFNNEQFF	TGTGCCAGCAGCTTATTTAACAATGAGCAGTTCTTC
-	TRBJ1-2	few	TRBV20-1	CSASESYGYTF	TGCAGTGCTAGTGAGTCCTATGGCTACACCTTC
-	TRBJ1-3	-	TRBV20-1	CSSWEGNTIYF	TGCAGCAGCTGGGAGGGAAACACCATATATTTT
TRBD1	TRBJ1-2	few	TRBV6-1	CASRLTGNGYGYTF	TGTGCCAGCAGGTTGACAGGGAACGGCTATGGCTACACCTTC
-	TRBJ2-6	few	TRBV7-9	CASSFRGPGSSGANVLTF	TGTGCCAGCAGCTTCCGGGGGCCCGGCAGCTCTGGGGCCAACGTCCTGACTTTC
-	TRBJ1-2	few	TRBV18	CASSPPGGNSHYGYTF	TGTGCCAGCTCACCACCGGGCGGGAACTCTCACTATGGCTACACCTTC
-	TRBJ2-1	few	TRBV5-1	CASSLYSRRIYNEQFF	TGCGCCAGCAGCTTGTACTCGCGCAGGATTTACAATGAGCAGTTCTTC
-	TRBJ2-3	-	TRBV10-2	CASGGLESTVTQYF	TGCGCCAGCGGCGGGCTGGAAAGCACAGTTACGCAGTATTTT
-	TRBJ2-1	few	TRBV19	CASGTTIGNEQFF	TGTGCCAGTGGGACCACCATAGGGAATGAGCAGTTCTTC
TRBD2	TRBJ2-1	few	TRBV5-1	CASSLGVSGGIRAGEQFF	TGCGCCAGCAGCTTGGGCGTTAGCGGGGGAATACGAGCCGGTGAGCAGTTCTTC
TRBD1	TRBJ2-2	-	TRBV12-5	CASGFGYRTGKNTGELFF	TGTGCTAGTGGTTTTGGATATCGGACAGGGAAGAACACCGGGGAGCTGTTTTTT
TRBD1	TRBJ1-4	few	TRBV18	CASSPPRDRVNEKLFF	TGTGCCAGCTCACCACCGCGGGACAGGGTAAATGAAAAACTGTTTTTT
-	TRBJ2-7	few	TRBV19	CASSIDHWSPTYEQYF	TGTGCCAGTAGTATAGATCATTGGAGTCCGACCTACGAGCAGTACTTC
-	TRBJ2-5	-	TRBV27	CASSQLRGWETQYF	TGTGCCAGCAGCCAACTGAGGGGGTGGGAGACCCAGTACTTC
-	TRBJ1-2	few	TRBV28	CASSLVIPSVGYGYTF	TGTGCCAGCAGTCTCGTAATTCCCTCAGTCGGGTATGGCTACACCTTC
-	TRBJ2-3	-	TRBV7-9	CASSLNRGTDTQYF	TGTGCCAGCAGCCTCAACCGGGGCACAGATACGCAGTATTTT
-	TRBJ2-5	few	TRBV11-2	CASSLPGHQYF	TGTGCCAGCAGCCTCCCGGGACACCAGTACTTC
TRBD1	TRBJ2-1	-	TRBV7-2	CASSSDRGSYNEQFF	TGTGCCAGCAGCTCGGACAGGGGCTCCTACAATGAGCAGTTCTTC
TRBD1	TRBJ1-1	-	TRBV6-5	CASSIRTGETEAFF	TGTGCCAGCAGTATACGGACAGGGGAGACTGAAGCTTTCTTT
-	TRBJ1-3	once	TRBV25-1	CASVSAESSGNTIYF	TGTGCCAGCGTATCGGCAGAGAGCTCTGGAAACACCATATATTTT
-	TRBJ1-2	few	TRBV5-4	CASKDTTNYGYTF	TGTGCCAGCAAGGACACGACTAACTATGGCTACACCTTC